This T cell receptor beta chain was identified during a study of blood T cell repertoires in COVID-19. Study-wide context: PBMCs, B-cell-depleted T cells, or T cells provided the cDNA or gDNA that made up the material.

It was during active infection that Seattle patients were enrolled and then longitudinally followed. Original data processing: The authors estimated nucleated cell counts from reference gene primer amplification. Method: immunoSEQ multiplex PCR; TCRdb's copy keeps in-frame clones and lacks some. V and J calls and clone size are given by that table; D and trimming were obtained from the DNA. The table records some 240,000 clones, roughly 79% of them present only once. This CDR3 spans 13 amino acids. Trimming at V came to 8 bases and at J to 7 bases, leaving 6 bases not matched to a gene. Germline V gene sequence: CDR1 SQVTM, CDR2 ANQGSEA.

Sequenced material: peripheral blood. V usage is TRBV29-1 and J usage is TRBJ2-1; 12 positions match TRBD2. The TCR comes from a woman aged 80 or over with COVID-19, enrolled during active disease. The CDR3 protein is CSLTSGSRNEQFF. The DNA for the CDR3 is TGCAGCCTGACTAGCGGGAGTAGAAATGAGCAGTTCTTC.